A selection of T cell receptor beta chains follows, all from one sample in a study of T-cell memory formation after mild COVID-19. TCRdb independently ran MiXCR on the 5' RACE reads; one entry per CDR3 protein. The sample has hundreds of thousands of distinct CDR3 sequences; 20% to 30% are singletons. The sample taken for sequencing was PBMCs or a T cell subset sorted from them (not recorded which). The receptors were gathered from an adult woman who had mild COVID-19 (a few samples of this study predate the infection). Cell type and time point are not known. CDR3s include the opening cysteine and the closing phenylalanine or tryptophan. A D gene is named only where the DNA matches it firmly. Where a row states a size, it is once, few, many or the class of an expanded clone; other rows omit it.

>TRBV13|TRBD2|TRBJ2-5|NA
CASSSPSGLLTSRVETQYF
TGTGCCAGCAGCTCCCCTAGCGGACTCCTAACAAGCCGGGTGGAGACCCAGTACTTC
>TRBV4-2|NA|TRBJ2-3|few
CASSQDVGDTQYF
TGTGCCAGCAGCCAAGATGTCGGAGATACGCAGTATTTT
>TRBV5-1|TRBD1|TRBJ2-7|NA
CASSLGDSPYEQYF
TGCGCCAGCAGCCTAGGGGACAGTCCCTACGAGCAGTACTTC
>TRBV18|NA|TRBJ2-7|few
CASSITATSPSYEQYF
TGTGCCAGCTCAATTACCGCAACTTCGCCTTCCTACGAGCAGTACTTC
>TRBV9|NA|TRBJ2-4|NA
CATREPGKHIQEF
TGTGCCACCAGGGAACCAGGTAAACACATTCAGGAGTTC
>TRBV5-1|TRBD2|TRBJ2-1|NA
CASSLGTSYNEQFF
TGCGCCAGCAGCCTCGGGACTAGCTACAATGAGCAGTTCTTC
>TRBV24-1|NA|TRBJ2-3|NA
CATQTEGTDTQYF
TGTGCCACCCAGACGGAGGGGACAGATACGCAGTATTTT
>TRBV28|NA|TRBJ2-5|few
CASSSPGLQETQYF
TGTGCCAGCAGTTCACCGGGACTGCAAGAGACCCAGTACTTC
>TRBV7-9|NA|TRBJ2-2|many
CASSLVGVNTGELFF
TGTGCCAGCAGCTTAGTCGGAGTAAACACCGGGGAGCTGTTTTTT
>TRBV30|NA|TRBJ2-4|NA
CAWSVKGGDYIQYF
TGTGCCTGGAGTGTAAAGGGCGGGGATTACATTCAGTACTTC
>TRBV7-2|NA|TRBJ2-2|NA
CASSTHPPGNTGELFF
TGTGCCAGCAGTACCCATCCCCCCGGGAACACCGGGGAGCTGTTTTTT
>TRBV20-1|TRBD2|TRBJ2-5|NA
CSARLLRLAGQETQYF
TGCAGTGCTAGACTCCTCCGACTAGCGGGACAAGAGACCCAGTACTTC
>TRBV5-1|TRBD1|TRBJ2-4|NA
CASSLFGTGGYIAKNIQYF
TGCGCCAGCAGCTTGTTTGGGACAGGGGGCTATATAGCCAAAAACATTCAGTACTTC
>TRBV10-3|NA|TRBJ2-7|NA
CAISGWQNYEQYF
TGTGCCATCAGTGGGTGGCAGAACTACGAGCAGTACTTC
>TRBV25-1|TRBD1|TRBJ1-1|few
CASTEGGGGEAFF
TGTGCCAGCACCGAGGGAGGGGGCGGAGAAGCTTTCTTT
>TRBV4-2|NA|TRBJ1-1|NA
CASSQARGTGKTEAFF
TGTGCCAGCAGCCAAGCGCGGGGTACGGGAAAGACTGAAGCTTTCTTT
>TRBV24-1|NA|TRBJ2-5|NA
CATSAGLGVQETQYF
TGTGCCACCAGTGCCGGGTTGGGGGTACAAGAGACCCAGTACTTC
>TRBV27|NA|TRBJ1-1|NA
CASSALEGKNTEAFF
TGTGCCAGCAGTGCCCTGGAGGGCAAGAACACTGAAGCTTTCTTT
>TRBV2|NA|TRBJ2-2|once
CASKVTGNTGELFF
TGTGCCAGCAAGGTCACAGGGAACACCGGGGAGCTGTTTTTT